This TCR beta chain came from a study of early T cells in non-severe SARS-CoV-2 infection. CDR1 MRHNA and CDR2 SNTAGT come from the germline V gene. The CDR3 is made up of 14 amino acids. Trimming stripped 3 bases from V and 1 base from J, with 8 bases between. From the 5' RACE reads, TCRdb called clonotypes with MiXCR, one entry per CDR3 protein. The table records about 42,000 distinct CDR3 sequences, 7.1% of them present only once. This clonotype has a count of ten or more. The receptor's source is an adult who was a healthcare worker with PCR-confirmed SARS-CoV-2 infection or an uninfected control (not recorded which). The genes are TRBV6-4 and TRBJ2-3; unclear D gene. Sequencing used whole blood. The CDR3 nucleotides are TGTGCCAGCAGTGAAGGTGTGGGCACAGATACGCAGTATTTT. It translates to CASSEGVGTDTQYF.